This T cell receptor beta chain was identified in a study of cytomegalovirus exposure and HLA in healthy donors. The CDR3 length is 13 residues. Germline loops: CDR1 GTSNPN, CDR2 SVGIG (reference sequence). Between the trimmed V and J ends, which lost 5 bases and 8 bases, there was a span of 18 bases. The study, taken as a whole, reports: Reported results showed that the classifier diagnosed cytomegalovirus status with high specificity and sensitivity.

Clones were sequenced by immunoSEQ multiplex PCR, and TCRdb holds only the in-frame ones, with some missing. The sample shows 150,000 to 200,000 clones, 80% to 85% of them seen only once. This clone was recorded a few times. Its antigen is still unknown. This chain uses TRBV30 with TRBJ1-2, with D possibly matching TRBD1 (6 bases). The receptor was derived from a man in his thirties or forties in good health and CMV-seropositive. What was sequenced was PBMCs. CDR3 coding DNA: TGTGCCTGGGGCCTACAGGGACGGGGCGGCTACACCTTC. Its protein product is CAWGLQGRGGYTF.